The clone carrying this T cell receptor (beta chain) was detected only a few times. The target antigen is unknown. The source of the sample is a study of T cell repertoires in cytomegalovirus infection. Study background: It was recently identified HLA-C-restricted and well-studied HLA-B-restricted CMV epitopes that the study used. CMV infection and matching HLA type were both indicated by public TCR beta signatures.

TCRdb reanalysed the reads using MiXCR and keeps one entry per CDR3 protein. Of tens of thousands of distinct CDR3 sequences listed, roughly a fifth were seen once; the top ten hold over 60%. The study, taken as a whole, reports: Of the TCR beta families, the public ones yielded a cumulative frequency that identified carriers of CMV plus the relevant HLA.

The length of the CDR3 is 17 residues. J lost 2 bases, V lost 4 bases, and 10 bases had no gene match. Germline CDR1 and CDR2: PRHDT and FYEKMQ (reference sequence). The chain recombines TRBV13 with TRBJ2-1; 8 positions agree with TRBD1. The material sequenced was CD8+ T cells from cultured PBMCs, taken from culture after CMV antigen stimulation. The clonotype was recovered from a human donor in good health (CMV status not recorded). Some clones in this sample may be carry-over from other donors' samples. CDR3 protein: CASSSGQGNPTYNEQFF. As DNA, the CDR3 is TGTGCCAGCAGCTCTGGACAGGGCAACCCCACCTACAATGAGCAGTTCTTC. The whole variable domain, remainder taken from reference TRBV13 and TRBJ2-1, is AAGVIQSPRHLIKEKRETATLKCYPIPRHDTVYWYQQGPGQDPQFLISFYEKMQSDKGSIPDRFSAQQFSDYHSELNMSSLELGDSALYFCASSSGQGNPTYNEQFFGPGTRLTVL.